Following are 4 T cell receptor beta chains from one sample sequenced in a study of CD8 T cells in ankylosing spondylitis. TCRdb re-derived calls from the 5' RACE reads in MiXCR, one entry per CDR3 protein. The sample contains roughly 48,000 distinct CDR3 sequences, approximately 7.4% of which appear only once. Sample: blood, either unsorted or a sorted T cell fraction (not recorded which). These receptors were collected from a female donor with ankylosing spondylitis or in good health (not recorded which).

There are many counts of this clonotype. The V call is TRBV5-1, the J call TRBJ1-1; D possibly corresponds to TRBD1 (5 bases). V lost 1 base to trimming and J lost 5 bases, with 15 bases between them. This CDR3 contains 15 residues. Germline V gene sequence: CDR1 SGHRS, CDR2 YFSETQ. In nucleotides, the CDR3 is TGCGCCAGCAGCTTGTTCCCCAGGGAGGGTACTGAAGCTTTCTTT. Translated, it gives CASSLFPREGTEAFF.

This clonotype was observed a handful of times. J is TRBJ2-1 and V is TRBV7-8, with TRBD2 matching 7 bases. CDR1 and CDR2 (germline): SGHVS, FQNEAQ. J gave up 3 bases and V 4 bases, and 6 bases lay outside the gene matches. The CDR3 covers 15 residues. The CDR3 nucleotides read TGTGCCAGCAGCTATAAAGGGACTATCTACAATGAGCAGTTCTTC. Its protein product is CASSYKGTIYNEQFF.

The rearrangement links TRBV7-2 to TRBJ1-1; D is uncertain. Trimming removed 5 bases from V and 8 bases from J, with 18 bases in between. CDR3 length: 14 amino acids. Germline lookup yields CDR1 SGHTA and CDR2 FQGNSA. The CDR3 loop reads CASSLGLTALEAFF. The DNA for the CDR3 is TGTGCCAGCAGCCTGGGCCTGACGGCCTTAGAAGCTTTCTTT.

This clonotype has ten or more counts. The J gene is TRBJ2-5, the V gene TRBV5-1; no firm D call. The germline CDR1 and CDR2 sequences are SGHRS and YFSETQ. Trimming removed 1 base at V and 0 bases at J, with 7 bases between. The CDR3 is 14 amino acids. In DNA, the CDR3 is TGCGCCAGCAGCTTGCGAACCAACCAAGAGACCCAGTACTTC. Amino acids: CASSLRTNQETQYF.